The 32 T cell receptor beta chains in this list originate from one sample, sequenced in a study of CD8+ T cells in alopecia areata. Extraction and reverse transcription of RNA yielded cDNA as the sequencing template. Data came from immunoSEQ multiplex PCR; TCRdb stores just in-frame clones and leaves some out. The sample includes about 140,000 clones, approximately 50% of them seen just once. The sequencing here drew on CD4+ T cells sorted from blood, taken at week 0. The receptors were sampled from a human donor with alopecia areata.

The gene calls are TRBV15 and TRBJ2-1; unclear D gene. The length of the CDR3 is 15 residues. Germline CDR1 is LNHNV and CDR2 is YYDKDF (reference sequence). V was shortened by 11 bases and J by 0 bases, with 17 bases between the two germline ends. CDR3 in DNA: TGTGCCTCAAGGGCAGGACGGAGCTCCTACAATGAGCAGTTCTTC. Residues: CASRAGRSSYNEQFF.

The chain has TRBV5-1 and TRBJ1-1, with D perhaps matching TRBD1 (6 bases). CDR3 length: 14 amino acids. Germline lookup yields CDR1 SGHRS and CDR2 YFSETQ. The V end was cut by 0 bases, the J end by 5 bases, with 11 bases between. The CDR3 spells CASSLDPQGTEAFF. In DNA form, the CDR3 reads TGCGCCAGCAGCTTGGACCCACAGGGTACTGAAGCTTTCTTT. The full variable domain, in which reference TRBV5-1 and TRBJ1-1 provide the parts outside the CDR3, is KAGVTQTPRYLIKTRGQQVTLSCSPISGHRSVSWYQQTPGQGLQFLFEYFSETQRNKGNFPGRFSGRQFSNSRSEMNVSTLELGDSALYLCASSLDPQGTEAFFGQGTRLTVV.

The chain joins TRBV7-2 to TRBJ2-6; no clear D. The V gene's germline CDR1 is SGHTA and CDR2 FQGNSA. This CDR3 has 15 residues. The V and J ends lost 5 bases and 2 bases respectively, with 10 bases between them. CDR3 region: CASSLRPAGANVLTF. The CDR3 DNA is TGTGCCAGCAGCCTTCGCCCGGCTGGGGCCAACGTCCTGACTTTC.

This sequence joins TRBV19 and TRBJ1-5, with D uncertain. The CDR3 has 13 residues. V gave up 7 bases and J gave up 7 bases, with 14 bases separating them. Germline assignment: CDR1 LNHDA and CDR2 SQIVND (reference sequence). The CDR3: CASTSSSRQPQHF. The DNA for the CDR3 is TGTGCCAGTACCTCCTCAAGTAGGCAGCCCCAGCATTTT. The whole variable domain, remainder taken from reference TRBV19 and TRBJ1-5, is DGGITQSPKYLFRKEGQNVTLSCEQNLNHDAMYWYRQDPGQGLRLIYYSQIVNDFQKGDIAEGYSVSREKKESFPLTVTSAQKNPTAFYLCASTSSSRQPQHFGDGTRLSIL.

This clone occurred many times. The CDR3 DNA reads TGTGCCAGCAGCTTTGAACAACCTAGCACAGATACGCAGTATTTT. Amino acids: CASSFEQPSTDTQYF. The gene calls are TRBV11-2 and TRBJ2-3, with D unresolved. The germline CDR1 and CDR2 sequences are SGHAT and FQNNGV. Deletions cut 3 bases from V and 0 bases from J, with 10 bases between. The CDR3 extends over 15 amino acids.

The chain links TRBV7-8 to TRBJ2-1, with D perhaps given as TRBD1 or TRBD2 (5 bases each). This CDR3 spans 13 amino acids. Trimming shortened V by 6 bases and J by 16 bases, and 22 bases separated the two germline ends. The germline CDR1 and CDR2 sequences are SGHVS and FQNEAQ. The chain's CDR3 is CASSPTGTTSSFF. The CDR3 DNA follows: TGTGCCAGCAGTCCGACCGGGACGACGTCTTCTTTCTTC.

This clone was observed a few times. The rearrangement links TRBV2 to TRBJ1-1; the D is unclear. The germline CDR1 and CDR2 sequences are SNHLY and FYNNEI. The CDR3 is 14 residues long. Trimming stripped 4 bases from V and 0 bases from J, with 9 bases between. The CDR3 region is CASSGTLLNTEAFF. The CDR3 DNA follows: TGTGCCAGCAGTGGGACGCTTTTGAACACTGAAGCTTTCTTT.

This chain links TRBV28 with TRBJ2-5; D unclear. The CDR3 runs 12 residues. Trimming took 2 bases from V and 6 from J, leaving 7 bases between them. Germline values: CDR1 MDHEN, CDR2 SYDVKM. The DNA of the CDR3 is TGTGCCAGCAGTTTAATATTAAAGACCCAGTACTTC. Amino acids: CASSLILKTQYF.

The CDR3 here is CASSEYSAGANEQFF. As DNA, the CDR3 is TGTGCCAGCAGTGAATATTCGGCGGGGGCAAATGAGCAGTTCTTC. The chain employs TRBV25-1 and TRBJ2-1; tentative D call: TRBD2 (7 bases). Germline V gene lookup returns CDR1 MGHDK and CDR2 SYGVNS. CDR3 size: 15 residues. Trimming cost V 0 bases and J 7 bases, with 13 bases left between them.

The V gene is TRBV9, the J gene TRBJ1-2; possible D gene TRBD1, 6 bases. CDR1 and CDR2 (germline): SGDLS, YYNGEE. The CDR3 extends over 14 amino acids. With 4 bases removed from V and 3 bases from J, the gap between germline ends came to 13 bases. This CDR3 is CASSRGTGYYGYTF. CDR3 nucleotides: TGTGCCAGCAGCCGGGGCACAGGGTACTATGGCTACACCTTC.

The V gene is TRBV29-1, the J gene TRBJ2-5, with 9 bases identical to TRBD2. This CDR3 contains 14 residues. V shed 4 bases, J shed 4 bases, and the junction held 7 bases outside the gene matches. CDR1 is SQVTM, CDR2 ANQGSEA, per germline. In DNA form, the CDR3 reads TGCAGCGTTGGCCGTAGCGGGAGAAGAGAGACCCAGTACTTC. The encoded protein is CSVGRSGRRETQYF.

The chain links TRBV30 to TRBJ2-7; 7 positions match TRBD2. The trim removed 0 bases at V and 1 base at J, leaving 12 bases unmatched. This CDR3 has 17 residues. In germline, CDR1 is GTSNPN, CDR2 SVGIG (reference sequence). CDR3 DNA: TGTGCCTGGAGTGTACGAAAGGCAGGGAGGGAGTCCTACGAGCAGTACTTC. This codes for CAWSVRKAGRESYEQYF.

This clone came up a few times. The chain employs TRBV29-1 and TRBJ2-6; weak D call: TRBD1 (6 bases). Looked up from germline, CDR1 is SQVTM and CDR2 is ANQGSEA. Trimming cost V 3 bases and J 2 bases, with 14 bases left between them. The CDR3 length is 16 residues. The CDR3 protein is CSVDVTGMAGANVLTF. DNA of the CDR3: TGCAGCGTTGATGTCACAGGGATGGCTGGGGCCAACGTCCTGACTTTC.

This chain uses TRBV29-1 with TRBJ2-7; no reliable D call. From germline, CDR1 is SQVTM and CDR2 ANQGSEA. V shed 1 base and J shed 0 bases, with 1 base lying between them. The CDR3 is 11 amino acids. Here the CDR3 reads CSVEGSYEQYF. The CDR3 DNA is TGCAGCGTTGAAGGCTCCTACGAGCAGTACTTC.

This sequence joins TRBV9 and TRBJ2-6; a possible D gene is TRBD2 (5 bases). Trimming stripped 0 bases from V and 4 bases from J, with 8 bases between. Germline CDR1 and CDR2: SGDLS and YYNGEE. The CDR3 length is 15 residues. CDR3 region: CASSVVRAGANVLTF. CDR3 DNA: TGTGCCAGCAGCGTAGTGAGGGCCGGGGCCAACGTCCTGACTTTC.

The J gene is TRBJ1-2, the V gene TRBV29-1, with 11 bases matching TRBD1. The germline V gene encodes CDR1 SQVTM and CDR2 ANQGSEA. There are 13 residues in the CDR3. CDR3 residues: CSTGQGANYGYTF. In nucleotides, the CDR3 is TGCAGTACCGGACAGGGGGCGAACTATGGCTACACCTTC.

The CDR3, as DNA: TGTGCCACGTCTACGGGATTACAAGAGACCCAGTACTTC. It specifies CATSTGLQETQYF. The rearrangement uses TRBV15 and TRBJ2-5, with a weak D call TRBD2 (5 bases). V was trimmed by 9 bases and J by 2 bases, leaving 13 bases between them. The germline V gene has CDR1 LNHNV and CDR2 YYDKDF (reference sequence). This CDR3 is 13 amino acids long.

This clone turned up a few times. The rearrangement links TRBV5-4 to TRBJ2-2; D uncertain. The CDR3 extends over 15 amino acids. Trimming removed 4 bases from V and 1 base from J, with 11 bases in between. Germline V gives CDR1 SGHNT, CDR2 YYREEE (reference sequence). CDR3 amino acids: CASSVRRVNTGELFF. The CDR3 coding sequence is TGTGCCAGCAGCGTACGACGGGTGAACACCGGGGAGCTGTTTTTT. Full variable domain (rest looked up from reference TRBV5-4 and TRBJ2-2): ETGVTQSPTHLIKTRGQQVTLRCSSQSGHNTVSWYQQALGQGPQFIFQYYREEENGRGNFPPRFSGLQFPNYSSELNVNALELDDSALYLCASSVRRVNTGELFFGEGSRLTVL.

This clone has just a few counts. The CDR3 nucleotides are TGTGCCAGCAGCTCACTTAACCTTCAGGGGTCCGAGCAGTACTTC. Encoded protein: CASSSLNLQGSEQYF. This sequence joins TRBV7-8 and TRBJ2-7; possible D gene TRBD1, 6 bases. The germline CDR1 and CDR2 sequences are SGHVS and FQNEAQ. The CDR3 totals 15 residues. Trimming shortened V by 4 bases and J by 6 bases, and 19 bases separated the two germline ends. The full variable domain, its missing parts supplied by reference TRBV7-8 and TRBJ2-7, is GAGVSQSPRYKVAKRGQDVALRCDPISGHVSLFWYQQALGQGPEFLTYFQNEAQLDKSGLPSDRFFAERPEGSVSTLKIQRTQQEDSAVYLCASSSLNLQGSEQYFGPGTRLTVT.

V is TRBV28 and J is TRBJ2-2, with 7 bases lining up with TRBD2. Germline CDR1 and CDR2: MDHEN and SYDVKM. Trimming removed 7 bases from V and 5 bases from J; junction bases left unmatched: 10. This CDR3 comprises 15 residues. This chain's CDR3 is CASTSSGLSTGELFF. CDR3 nucleotides: TGTGCCAGCACGTCTAGCGGCCTTTCTACCGGGGAGCTGTTTTTT.

The chain combines TRBV30 with TRBJ2-7, with TRBD1 matching 7 bases. The V and J ends lost 3 bases and 0 bases, in that order; junction bases with no gene match: 8. The CDR3 contains 15 residues. Per germline, CDR1 GTSNPN and CDR2 SVGIG (reference sequence). The CDR3 coding sequence is TGTGCCTGGAGCGGACAGGTTTTCAGCTCCTACGAGCAGTACTTC. It codes for CAWSGQVFSSYEQYF. Drawing the rest from reference TRBV30 and TRBJ2-7, the complete variable domain is SQTIHQWPATLVQPVGSPLSLECTVEGTSNPNLYWYRQAAGRGLQLLFYSVGIGQISSEVPQNLSASRPQDRQFILSSKKLLLSDSGFYLCAWSGQVFSSYEQYFGPGTRLTVT.

This sequence joins TRBV27 and TRBJ2-7, with 9 bases matching TRBD1. The V and J ends lost 5 bases and 7 bases, in that order; junction bases with no gene match: 12. The CDR3 loop spans 15 amino acids. Germline CDR1 is MNHEY and CDR2 is SMNVEV (reference sequence). CDR3 sequence: CASSPRDRASREQYF. CDR3 coding DNA: TGTGCCAGCAGTCCAAGGGACAGGGCGTCCCGGGAGCAGTACTTC.

The chain couples TRBV18 to TRBJ1-4; 8 bases are shared with TRBD1. CDR1 is KGHSH, CDR2 LQKENI, per germline. CDR3 length: 15 amino acids. Trimming cost V 6 bases and J 6 bases; bases outside gene matches: 9. The CDR3 DNA follows: TGTGCCAGCTCCCGGGAACAGGGGGGCGATGAAAAACTGTTTTTT. It yields the protein CASSREQGGDEKLFF.

This chain uses TRBV13 with TRBJ2-6; TRBD2 matches 11 bases. CDR3 length: 17 amino acids. With V trimmed by 2 bases and J by 2 bases, 2 bases remained unmatched. Per the germline V gene, CDR1 is PRHDT and CDR2 is FYEKMQ (reference sequence). The CDR3 reads CASSLRLAGTGANVLTF. The CDR3 region has the DNA TGTGCCAGCAGCTTAAGACTAGCGGGGACTGGGGCCAACGTCCTGACTTTC.

A note on this clone: The identical CDR3 is also encoded by other nucleotide sequences in the sample. This rearrangement joins TRBV30 to TRBJ1-3; D is unclear. The V gene's germline CDR1 is GTSNPN and CDR2 SVGIG (reference sequence). CDR3 length equals 11 residues. Trimming removed 4 bases from V and 4 bases from J, with 5 bases in between. The CDR3 sequence: CAWISGNTIYF. DNA for the CDR3: TGTGCCTGGATTTCGGGAAACACCATATATTTT.

CDR3 nucleotides: TGCAGCGTTGTAGCCGGGACAGGGGGGGACGAGCAGTACTTC. Protein product: CSVVAGTGGDEQYF. This sequence joins TRBV29-1 and TRBJ2-7; TRBD1 matches at 11 bases. CDR1 is SQVTM and CDR2 is ANQGSEA in the germline V gene. J was trimmed by 5 bases and V by 4 bases; bases with no gene match: 7. The CDR3 runs to 14 residues.

V and J are TRBV4-2 and TRBJ2-3; D uncertain. CDR3 length: 16 amino acids. The germline CDR1 and CDR2 sequences are LGHNA and YNFKEQ. Trimming took off 0 bases at V and 3 bases at J, with 13 bases between the two ends. In DNA, the CDR3 is TGTGCCAGCAGCCAAGACACTCATGTGATGACAGATACGCAGTATTTT. Translated: CASSQDTHVMTDTQYF.

The gene calls are TRBV15 and TRBJ2-1, with a weak D call TRBD2 (5 bases). Per germline, CDR1 LNHNV and CDR2 YYDKDF (reference sequence). This CDR3 has 17 amino acids. V lost 2 bases and J lost 0, with 14 bases in between. In DNA, the CDR3 is TGTGCCACCAGCAGATCCGCGGCGGGCCGCTCCTACAATGAGCAGTTCTTC. It specifies CATSRSAAGRSYNEQFF.

The rearrangement joins TRBV30 to TRBJ2-1, with 11 bases matching TRBD1. The CDR3 runs to 15 residues. From germline, CDR1 is GTSNPN and CDR2 SVGIG (reference sequence). Trimming at V came to 2 bases and at J to 5 bases, leaving 5 bases not matched to a gene. In DNA form, the CDR3 reads TGTGCCTGGAGTCTTGGACAGGGGGCGAACAATGAGCAGTTCTTC. As protein: CAWSLGQGANNEQFF.

The chain joins TRBV10-3 to TRBJ2-1; 10 bases align to TRBD2. Germline values: CDR1 ENHRY, CDR2 SYGVKD. CDR3 length: 16 amino acids. Trimming removed 2 bases from V and 7 bases from J; junction bases left unmatched: 8. CDR3 in amino acids: CAISEGLAGARNEQFF. The CDR3 DNA is TGTGCCATCAGTGAGGGGCTAGCGGGAGCAAGGAATGAGCAGTTCTTC.

The chain joins TRBV30 to TRBJ2-1; 10 bases line up with TRBD2. Trimming cost V 0 bases and J 8 bases; bases outside gene matches: 16. This CDR3 is 18 amino acids long. Germline assignment: CDR1 GTSNPN and CDR2 SVGIG (reference sequence). The CDR3 spells CAWSVRGIGLAGDYEQFF. In nucleotides, the CDR3 is TGTGCCTGGAGTGTACGGGGGATTGGGCTAGCGGGAGATTATGAGCAGTTCTTC.

The rearrangement joins TRBV2 to TRBJ2-5; D possibly uses TRBD1 or TRBD2 (5 bases each). V was clipped by 7 bases and J by 0 bases, with 12 bases between them. CDR3 length equals 14 residues. Germline assignment: CDR1 SNHLY and CDR2 FYNNEI. The CDR3 sequence is CASMSGQNQETQYF. CDR3 nucleotides: TGTGCCAGCATGAGCGGACAAAACCAAGAGACCCAGTACTTC.